This T cell receptor (beta chain) is from a study of CD8 T cells in Susac syndrome. When the RNA was reverse transcribed, random hexamers were used with an input of 0.5 to 1 ug. In TCRdb, the immunoSEQ multiplex PCR reads were re-called with MiXCR into one record per CDR3 protein. Altogether roughly 400,000 distinct CDR3 sequences are present, about 85% being singletons, with the ten largest covering 0.09% to 0.15%. V lost 3 bases and J lost 4, with 12 bases in between. The CDR3 length is 14 residues. CDR1 is SGHAT and CDR2 is FQNNGV in the germline V gene. Sequences were obtained from CD8+ T cells from PBMCs. The chain has TRBV11-2 and TRBJ1-2; D gene ambiguous. The sequence was obtained from a human donor with multiple sclerosis. This CDR3 is CASSLNPEIYGYTF. The CDR3 coding sequence is TGTGCCAGCAGCTTGAATCCCGAGATCTATGGCTACACCTTC.